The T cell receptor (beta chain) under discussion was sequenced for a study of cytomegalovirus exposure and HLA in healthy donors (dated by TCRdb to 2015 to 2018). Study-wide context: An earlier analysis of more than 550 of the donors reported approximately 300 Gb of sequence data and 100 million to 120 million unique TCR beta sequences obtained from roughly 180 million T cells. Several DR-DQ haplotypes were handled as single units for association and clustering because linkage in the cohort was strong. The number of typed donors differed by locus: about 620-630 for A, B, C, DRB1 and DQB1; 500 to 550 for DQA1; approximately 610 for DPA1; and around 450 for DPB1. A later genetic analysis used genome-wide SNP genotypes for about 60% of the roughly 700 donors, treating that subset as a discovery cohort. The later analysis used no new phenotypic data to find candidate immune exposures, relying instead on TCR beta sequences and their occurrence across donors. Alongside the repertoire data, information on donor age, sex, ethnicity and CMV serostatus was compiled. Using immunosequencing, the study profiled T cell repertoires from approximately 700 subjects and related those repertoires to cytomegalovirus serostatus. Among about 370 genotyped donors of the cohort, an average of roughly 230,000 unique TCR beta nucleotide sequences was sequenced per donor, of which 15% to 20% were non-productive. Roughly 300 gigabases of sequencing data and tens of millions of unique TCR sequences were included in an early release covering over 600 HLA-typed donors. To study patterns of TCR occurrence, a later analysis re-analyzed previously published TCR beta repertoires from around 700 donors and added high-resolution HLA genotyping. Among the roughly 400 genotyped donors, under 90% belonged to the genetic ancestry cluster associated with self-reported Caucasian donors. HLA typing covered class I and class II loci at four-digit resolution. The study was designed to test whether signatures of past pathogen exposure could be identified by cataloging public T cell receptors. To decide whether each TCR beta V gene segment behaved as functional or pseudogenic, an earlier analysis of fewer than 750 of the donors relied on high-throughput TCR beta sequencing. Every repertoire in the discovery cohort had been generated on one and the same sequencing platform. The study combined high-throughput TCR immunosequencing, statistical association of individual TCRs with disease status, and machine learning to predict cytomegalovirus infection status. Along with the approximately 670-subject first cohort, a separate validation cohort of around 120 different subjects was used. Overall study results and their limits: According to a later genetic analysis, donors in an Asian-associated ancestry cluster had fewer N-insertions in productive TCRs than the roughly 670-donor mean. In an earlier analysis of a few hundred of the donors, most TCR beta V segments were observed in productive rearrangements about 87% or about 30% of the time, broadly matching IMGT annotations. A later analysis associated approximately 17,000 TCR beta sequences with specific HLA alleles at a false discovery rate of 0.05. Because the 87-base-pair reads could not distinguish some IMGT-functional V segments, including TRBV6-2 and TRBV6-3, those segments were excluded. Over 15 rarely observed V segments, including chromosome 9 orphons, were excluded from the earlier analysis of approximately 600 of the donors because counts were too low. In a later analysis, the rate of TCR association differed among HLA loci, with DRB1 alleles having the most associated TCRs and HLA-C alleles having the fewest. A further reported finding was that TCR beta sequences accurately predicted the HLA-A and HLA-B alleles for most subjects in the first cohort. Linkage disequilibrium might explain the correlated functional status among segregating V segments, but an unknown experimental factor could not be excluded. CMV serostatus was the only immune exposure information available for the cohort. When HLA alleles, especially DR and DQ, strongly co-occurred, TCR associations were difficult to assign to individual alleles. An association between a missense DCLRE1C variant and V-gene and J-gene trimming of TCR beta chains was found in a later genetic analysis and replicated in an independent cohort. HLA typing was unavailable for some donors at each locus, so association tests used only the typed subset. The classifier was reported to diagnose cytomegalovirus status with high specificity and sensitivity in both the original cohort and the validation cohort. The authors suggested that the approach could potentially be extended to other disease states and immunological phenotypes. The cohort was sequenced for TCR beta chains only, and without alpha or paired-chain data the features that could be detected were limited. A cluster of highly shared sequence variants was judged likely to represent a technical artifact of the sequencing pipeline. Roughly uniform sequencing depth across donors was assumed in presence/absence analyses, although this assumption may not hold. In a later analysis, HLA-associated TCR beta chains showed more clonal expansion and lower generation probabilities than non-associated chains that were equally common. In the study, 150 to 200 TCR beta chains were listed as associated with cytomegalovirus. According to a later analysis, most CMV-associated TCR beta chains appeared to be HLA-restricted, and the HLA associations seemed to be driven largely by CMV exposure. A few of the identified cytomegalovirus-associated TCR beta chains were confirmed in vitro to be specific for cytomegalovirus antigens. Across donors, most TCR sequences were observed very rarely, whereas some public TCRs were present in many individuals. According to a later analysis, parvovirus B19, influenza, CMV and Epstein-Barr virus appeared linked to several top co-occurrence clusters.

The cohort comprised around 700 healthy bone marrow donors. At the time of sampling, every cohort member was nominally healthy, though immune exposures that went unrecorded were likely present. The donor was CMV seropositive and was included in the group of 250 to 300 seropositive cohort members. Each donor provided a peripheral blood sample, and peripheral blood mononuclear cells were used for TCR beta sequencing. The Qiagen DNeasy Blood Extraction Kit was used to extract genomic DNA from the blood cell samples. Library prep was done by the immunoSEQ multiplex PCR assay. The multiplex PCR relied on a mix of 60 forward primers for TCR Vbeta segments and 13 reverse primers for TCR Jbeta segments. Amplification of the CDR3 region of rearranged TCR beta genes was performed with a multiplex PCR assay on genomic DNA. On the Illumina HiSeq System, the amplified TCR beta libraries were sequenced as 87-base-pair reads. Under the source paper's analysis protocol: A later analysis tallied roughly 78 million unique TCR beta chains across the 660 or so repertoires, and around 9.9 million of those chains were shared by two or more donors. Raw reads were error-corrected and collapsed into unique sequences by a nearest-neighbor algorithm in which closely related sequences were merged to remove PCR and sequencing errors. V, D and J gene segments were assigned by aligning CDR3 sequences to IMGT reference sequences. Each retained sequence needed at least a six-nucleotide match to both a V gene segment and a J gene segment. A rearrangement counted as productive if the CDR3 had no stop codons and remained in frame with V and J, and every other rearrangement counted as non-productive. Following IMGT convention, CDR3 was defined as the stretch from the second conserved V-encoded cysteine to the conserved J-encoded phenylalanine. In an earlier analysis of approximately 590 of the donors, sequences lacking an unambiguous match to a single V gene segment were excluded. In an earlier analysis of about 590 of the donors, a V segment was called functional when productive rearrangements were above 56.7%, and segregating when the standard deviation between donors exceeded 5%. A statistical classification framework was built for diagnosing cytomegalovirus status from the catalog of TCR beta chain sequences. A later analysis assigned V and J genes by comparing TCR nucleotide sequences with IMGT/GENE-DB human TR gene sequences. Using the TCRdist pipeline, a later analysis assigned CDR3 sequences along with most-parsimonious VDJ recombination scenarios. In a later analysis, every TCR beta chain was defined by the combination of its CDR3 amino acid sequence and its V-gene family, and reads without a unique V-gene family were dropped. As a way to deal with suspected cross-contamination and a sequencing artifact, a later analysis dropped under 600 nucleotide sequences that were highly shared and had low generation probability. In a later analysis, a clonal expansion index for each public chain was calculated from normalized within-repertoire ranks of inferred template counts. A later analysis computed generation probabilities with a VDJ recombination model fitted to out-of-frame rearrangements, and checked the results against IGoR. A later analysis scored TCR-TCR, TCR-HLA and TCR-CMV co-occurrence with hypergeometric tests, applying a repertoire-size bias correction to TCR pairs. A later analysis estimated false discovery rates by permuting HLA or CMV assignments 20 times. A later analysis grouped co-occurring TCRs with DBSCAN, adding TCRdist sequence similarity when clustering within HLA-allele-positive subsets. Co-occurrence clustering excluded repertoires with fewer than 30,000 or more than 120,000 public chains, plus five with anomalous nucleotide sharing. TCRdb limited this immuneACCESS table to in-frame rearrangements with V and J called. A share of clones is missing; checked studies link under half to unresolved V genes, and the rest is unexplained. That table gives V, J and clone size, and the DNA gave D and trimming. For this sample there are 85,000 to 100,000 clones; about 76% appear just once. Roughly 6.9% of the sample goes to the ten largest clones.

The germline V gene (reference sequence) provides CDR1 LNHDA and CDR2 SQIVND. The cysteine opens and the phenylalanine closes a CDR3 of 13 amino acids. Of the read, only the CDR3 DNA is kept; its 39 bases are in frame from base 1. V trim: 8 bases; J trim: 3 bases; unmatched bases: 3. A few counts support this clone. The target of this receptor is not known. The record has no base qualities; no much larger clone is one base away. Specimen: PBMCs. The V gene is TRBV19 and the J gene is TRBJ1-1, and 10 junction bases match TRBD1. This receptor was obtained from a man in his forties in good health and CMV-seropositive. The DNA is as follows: TGTGCCAGTTCAGACAGGGGGCACACTGAAGCTTTCTTT. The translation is CASSDRGHTEAFF.